These T cell receptor beta chains were read from a single sample in a study of blood T cell repertoires in COVID-19. Assay: immunoSEQ multiplex PCR; the TCRdb copy retains only in-frame clones and omits some. This table has some 68,000 clones, approximately 90% appearing once. The sample consisted of peripheral blood. These receptors were obtained from a man in his forties or fifties with acute or convalescent COVID-19. Each CDR3 is given with its conserved first and last residue. The D gene is left open where the match is weak. Where a row states a size, it is once, few, many or the class of an expanded clone; other rows omit it.

cdr3_nt cdr3_aa d_call j_call clone_size v_call
TGCGCCAGCAGCCAAGATGGGTCGGCTAGCGGGGCCCTAAATGAGCAGTTCTTC CASSQDGSASGALNEQFF TRBD2 TRBJ2-1 NA TRBV4-3
TGTGCCACCAGCAGAGACCGCGGCGGGGGGGATGAAAAACTGTTTTTT CATSRDRGGGDEKLFF NA TRBJ1-4 few TRBV15
TGTGCCAGCAGCACCCGACAGGAGCAGTACTTC CASSTRQEQYF NA TRBJ2-7 NA TRBV7-9
TGTGCCAGCAGCTGGGGACAGGGGAGGAATGAAAAACTGTTTTTT CASSWGQGRNEKLFF TRBD1 TRBJ1-4 NA TRBV28
TGTGCCAGCAGCCAACTCGGAACTAGCGTAAGGACAGATACGCAGTATTTT CASSQLGTSVRTDTQYF TRBD2 TRBJ2-3 NA TRBV14
TGTGCCAGCAGTTACCGAGAGACCCAGTACTTC CASSYRETQYF NA TRBJ2-5 NA TRBV6-5
TGTGCCAGCACCCCTGTGGGGGGAGGTGGCTACACCTTC CASTPVGGGGYTF NA TRBJ1-2 NA TRBV28
TGCGCCAGCAGCCAAGGAAGCCATTCACCCCTCCACTTT CASSQGSHSPLHF NA TRBJ1-6 NA TRBV4-3
TGTGCCAGCAGCTACGGCAACAGGGAACGCGGTGAAAAACTGTTTTTT CASSYGNRERGEKLFF NA TRBJ1-4 NA TRBV5-5
TGCGCCAGCAGCTTGGTCTTCCGGGTCGCAGGGGGGCTCTATGGCTACACCTTC CASSLVFRVAGGLYGYTF TRBD1 TRBJ1-2 NA TRBV5-1
TGTGCCAGCAGTTTCGGGACAGCGAACACTGAAGCTTTCTTT CASSFGTANTEAFF TRBD1 TRBJ1-1 NA TRBV27
TGCAGCGTTGTGGGCAGCGGAAATGAAAAACTGTTTTTT CSVVGSGNEKLFF NA TRBJ1-4 NA TRBV29-1
TGTGCCAGCAGTTTATCGGGACATATCACCGGGGAGCTGTTTTTT CASSLSGHITGELFF NA TRBJ2-2 NA TRBV27
TGCGCCAGCAGCCAAGATGGCGGGGGGAGCACAGATACGCAGTATTTT CASSQDGGGSTDTQYF TRBD2 TRBJ2-3 NA TRBV4-3
TGTGCTAGTGGCAGCGCCGGGTGGGAGACCCAGTACTTC CASGSAGWETQYF NA TRBJ2-5 few TRBV12-5
TGTGCCAGCAGGGGCCGGAACACTGAAGCTTTCTTT CASRGRNTEAFF NA TRBJ1-1 NA TRBV11-3
TGTGCCACCAGTGATCTCAATGAAAAACTGTTTTTT CATSDLNEKLFF NA TRBJ1-4 NA TRBV24-1
TGTGCCACCAGTTGTTGTGGGGGGACTAATGAAAAACTGTTTTTT CATSCCGGTNEKLFF NA TRBJ1-4 NA TRBV24-1
TGTGCCAGCAGCGTAGTTCAGGGTTCAGCTACCGGGGAGCTGTTTTTT CASSVVQGSATGELFF NA TRBJ2-2 NA TRBV9
TGTGCCATCAGTGCCCCCGGGACAGGGAGGAGGTACTATGGCTACACCTTC CAISAPGTGRRYYGYTF TRBD1 TRBJ1-2 NA TRBV10-3
TGCGCCAGCAGCCAAGAACTTTATGGCTATGGCTACACCTTC CASSQELYGYGYTF NA TRBJ1-2 NA TRBV4-1
TGTGCCAGCAGTTTAGCGGGCCACTCCTACGAGCAGTACTTC CASSLAGHSYEQYF NA TRBJ2-7 NA TRBV27
TGTGCCAGCGAACCCCAGGGCAGAAAGGGTGGAAACACCATATATTTT CASEPQGRKGGNTIYF NA TRBJ1-3 NA TRBV28
TGTGCCTGGAGAATCGGGACAGGGGAAGAAAAACTGTTTTTT CAWRIGTGEEKLFF TRBD1 TRBJ1-4 NA TRBV30
TGCGCCAGCAGCCAAGATCATGGGGGACAGGAGCAGTTCTTC CASSQDHGGQEQFF TRBD1 TRBJ2-1 NA TRBV4-3
TGTGCCAGCAGTTGGACAGGGGAGATACAGTACTTC CASSWTGEIQYF TRBD1 TRBJ2-5 NA TRBV28
TGTGCCAGCAGTTTTGGGGCGGGAGCCACCCAAGAGACCCAGTACTTC CASSFGAGATQETQYF TRBD2 TRBJ2-5 once TRBV28
TGTGCCAGCAGGCCGGGTGCCCAAGAGACCCAGTACTTC CASRPGAQETQYF NA TRBJ2-5 once TRBV28
TGCGCCAGCAGCCAAGGCCACGGGGCTGGGGCCAACGTCCTGACTTTC CASSQGHGAGANVLTF NA TRBJ2-6 NA TRBV4-3
TGTGCCAGCAGCTTAAGGGAGGGTCGGGTCACTGAAGCTTTCTTT CASSLREGRVTEAFF NA TRBJ1-1 NA TRBV5-4